A selection of T cell receptor beta chains follows, all from one sample in a study of T cells in Graves' hyperthyroidism and ophthalmopathy. Using its own MiXCR run on the multiplex PCR reads, TCRdb lists one record per CDR3 protein. The repertoire consists of fewer than 650,000 distinct CDR3 sequences, with roughly 14% occurring once and the leading ten covering about 4.5%. Sequenced material: blood. The receptors originated from a woman aged 40-49 years with Graves' ophthalmopathy. Both conserved end residues are part of each CDR3. Fields, in order: J gene, clone size, V gene, D gene, CDR3 DNA, CDR3 protein. D genes are given only for firm matches. Clone sizes are given selectively: once, few, many, or a class where the clone is expanded.

>TRBJ1-5|many|TRBV6-1|-
TGTGCCAGCAGCCTCGACGGGGCCTGGCAGCCCCAGCATTTT
CASSLDGAWQPQHF
>TRBJ2-7|-|TRBV28|-
TGTGCCAGCAGGGGGTCGGCCGCCTACGAGCAGTACTTC
CASRGSAAYEQYF
>TRBJ1-5|many|TRBV7-2|TRBD1
TGTGCCAGCAGTTCGGGACAGGGGAGACAGCCCCAGCATTTT
CASSSGQGRQPQHF
>TRBJ1-1|-|TRBV12-3/TRBV12-4|-
TGTGCCAGCAGTTTAGACAACTCGGACACTGAAGCTTTCTTT
CASSLDNSDTEAFF
>TRBJ1-5|few|TRBV30|TRBD1
TGTGCCTGGAGTACAGGGGGCTTCGGTCAGCCCCAGCATTTT
CAWSTGGFGQPQHF
>TRBJ1-2|few|TRBV4-1|-
TGCGCCAGCAGCCAAGACCGGGGGAACAGTAACTATGGCTACACCTTC
CASSQDRGNSNYGYTF
>TRBJ1-2|many|TRBV20-1|TRBD1
TGCAGTGCTAGAGATCCCGGGACAGGGGCGGATGGCTACACCTTC
CSARDPGTGADGYTF
>TRBJ2-7|many|TRBV24-1|-
TGTGCCACCAGTGATTTTCCCCTTGGGGGCTACGAGCAGTACTTC
CATSDFPLGGYEQYF
>TRBJ2-7|many|TRBV7-8|-
TGTGCCAGCTATAACGGCTCCTACGAGCAGTACTTC
CASYNGSYEQYF
>TRBJ1-2|many|TRBV19|-
TGTGCCAGTAGTATTGGGAGACCCTATGGCTACACCTTC
CASSIGRPYGYTF
>TRBJ1-1|-|TRBV19|TRBD1
TGTGCCAGTAGAGGAGACAGGGGGCTCATCACTGAAGCTTTCTTT
CASRGDRGLITEAFF
>TRBJ2-7|many|TRBV30|-
TGTGCCTGGACCATACCGGGTACCTTCAAGTCCGAGCAGTACTTC
CAWTIPGTFKSEQYF
>TRBJ1-5|many|TRBV7-2|-
TGTGCCAGCAGCTTATCGGGCGGGCCAGATCAGCCCCAGCATTTT
CASSLSGGPDQPQHF
>TRBJ2-7|few|TRBV3-1|TRBD2
TGTGCCAGCAGTCGTCGTTCTCCTAGCGGGGCGACCTACGAGCAGTACTTC
CASSRRSPSGATYEQYF
>TRBJ1-6|-|TRBV12-5|-
TGTGCTAGTGGTCTTCGACGGGGGGCCTTCCTCTCCTATAATTCACCCCTCCACTTT
CASGLRRGAFLSYNSPLHF
>TRBJ1-2|many|TRBV19|-
TGTGCCAGCTCTCCGGGAGACTATGGCTACACCTTC
CASSPGDYGYTF
>TRBJ2-7|many|TRBV7-7|-
TGTGCCAGCAGCCCCAACCTTGGACTCGGGGTGGGGGACGACTACGAGCAGTACTTC
CASSPNLGLGVGDDYEQYF
>TRBJ2-7|many|TRBV28|-
TGTGCCAGCAGCCGCTTCCGGGCTCTAACCTACGAGCAGTACTTC
CASSRFRALTYEQYF
>TRBJ1-1|many|TRBV5-1|-
TGCGCCAGCAGCCCCGGACAGAATCTTGGGAACACTGAAGCTTTCTTT
CASSPGQNLGNTEAFF
>TRBJ1-2|-|TRBV6-1|-
TGTGCCAGCAGTGAGCGGGACACGGGCTACACCTTC
CASSERDTGYTF
>TRBJ1-1|many|TRBV12-3/TRBV12-4|-
TGTGCCAGCAGAACTCGACAGGACGGAACTGAAGCTTTCTTT
CASRTRQDGTEAFF
>TRBJ2-7|many|TRBV29-1|-
TGCAGCGTTACTTGGGGGCGCGAGCAGTACTTC
CSVTWGREQYF
>TRBJ1-5|many|TRBV27|-
TGTGCCAGCAGTTTGAGAAAGAGTCTCTATAGCAATCAGCCCCAGCATTTT
CASSLRKSLYSNQPQHF
>TRBJ2-5|-|TRBV7-3|-
TGTGCCAGCAGCCATCAGGGGGGCATCCAAGAGACCCAGTACTTC
CASSHQGGIQETQYF
>TRBJ1-5|-|TRBV20-1|TRBD1
TGCAGTGCCGGGCGCCGGGACAGGGGTAGCAATCAGCCCCAGCATTTT
CSAGRRDRGSNQPQHF
>TRBJ1-1|many|TRBV29-1|-
TGCAGCGTTGTCGGCCTACAGCCCTTGAACACTGAAGCTTTCTTT
CSVVGLQPLNTEAFF
>TRBJ2-7|many|TRBV6-5|TRBD1
TGTGCCAGCAGTACGGGGACAGGGGGTTCTCACGAGCAGTACTTC
CASSTGTGGSHEQYF
>TRBJ2-2|-|TRBV15|-
TGTGCCACCAGCCCCTCGTGGGGGGCCGGGGAGCTGTTTTTT
CATSPSWGAGELFF
>TRBJ2-7|-|TRBV18|TRBD2
TGTGCCAGCTCACCGTCGGGGGGGCGCACATACGAGCAGTACTTC
CASSPSGGRTYEQYF
>TRBJ2-7|many|TRBV7-2|-
TGTGCCAGCAGCTTCCCTCCGAACGAGCAGTACTTC
CASSFPPNEQYF
>TRBJ2-4|-|TRBV6-2/TRBV6-3|-
TGTGCCAGCAGTTATGGCCGCGGGTTCATTGGGTCCTTC
CASSYGRGFIGSF
>TRBJ2-7|few|TRBV18|-
TGTGCCAGCTCACTCACCTCGGACGGGCTCTACGAGCAGTACTTC
CASSLTSDGLYEQYF
>TRBJ1-2|many|TRBV7-9|-
TGTGCCAGCAGCTTAGGACAGCCGACGGCACACACCTTC
CASSLGQPTAHTF
>TRBJ1-1|many|TRBV2|TRBD1
TGTGCCAGCGACAGGGGGCTACGAGCGGCCGAAGCTTTCTTT
CASDRGLRAAEAFF
>TRBJ2-4|-|TRBV9|-
TGTGCCAGCAGCGTAGGAGGAGCCAAAAACATTCAGTACTTC
CASSVGGAKNIQYF
>TRBJ2-7|-|TRBV12-3/TRBV12-4|-
TGTGCCAGCCTGGACTCAAGCAGCTACGAGCAGTACTTC
CASLDSSSYEQYF
>TRBJ1-5|many|TRBV20-1|-
TGCAGTGCTAGAGTTTTACTCGGAAATCGGCCCCAGCATTTT
CSARVLLGNRPQHF
>TRBJ1-1|-|TRBV4-1|-
TGCGCCAGCAGCCAAGGTCTCGGGGTGAGAAACACTGAAGCTTTCTTT
CASSQGLGVRNTEAFF
>TRBJ1-1|many|TRBV28|TRBD1
TGTGCCAGCAGCTACCGGGACAGGGGGAAAGCTTTCTTT
CASSYRDRGKAFF
>TRBJ1-3|many|TRBV28|-
TGTGCCAGCAGTCACCCCGTCGCTGGAAACACCATATATTTT
CASSHPVAGNTIYF
>TRBJ1-5|many|TRBV12-3/TRBV12-4|-
TGTGCCAGCAAAAATCAGGGCGGGCATCAGCCCCAGCATTTT
CASKNQGGHQPQHF
>TRBJ2-5|many|TRBV20-1|TRBD1
TGCAGTGCCTCAGTTGGGACAGGGAGCCAGTACTTC
CSASVGTGSQYF
>TRBJ1-5|many|TRBV6-2/TRBV6-3|TRBD1
TGTGCCAGCAGTCACGGACAGGGGGCGTATTGGGGCAATCAGCCCCAGCATTTT
CASSHGQGAYWGNQPQHF
>TRBJ1-5|-|TRBV12-3/TRBV12-4|-
TGTGCCAGCAAAATGACGGGGGTCAATCAGCCCCAGCATTTT
CASKMTGVNQPQHF
>TRBJ2-7|medium-sized|TRBV7-2|-
TGTGCCAGCAGCTTAGCGGGAGGAGGTTTCGAGCAGTACTTC
CASSLAGGGFEQYF
>TRBJ1-1|many|TRBV20-1|-
TGCAGTGCTAGACGTGTACTCATGAACACTGAAGCTTTCTTT
CSARRVLMNTEAFF
>TRBJ1-2|-|TRBV3-1|-
TGTGCCAGCAGCCAAGATAAAAGGGGCTACACCTTC
CASSQDKRGYTF
>TRBJ2-7|many|TRBV12-3/TRBV12-4|-
TGTGCCAGCAGTTTAACGGCCCGGGAGCAGTACTTC
CASSLTAREQYF
>TRBJ1-1|-|TRBV12-5|TRBD1
TGTGCTAGTGGTTTTCCCCACAGGGGCGGGGTGGGGACTGAAGCTTTCTTT
CASGFPHRGGVGTEAFF
>TRBJ1-2|many|TRBV6-5|TRBD1
TGTGCCAGCAGTTACCCCCAGGGGGATAACTATGGCTACACCTTC
CASSYPQGDNYGYTF
>TRBJ2-7|-|TRBV6-1|TRBD1
TGTGCCAGCAGTACCACGACAGGGGCTTTTTCCTACGAGCAGTACTTC
CASSTTTGAFSYEQYF
>TRBJ2-5|many|TRBV18|-
TGTGCCAGCTCACAAAGGACATCCGAGCTAGGGGCCCAGTACTTC
CASSQRTSELGAQYF
>TRBJ2-2|-|TRBV29-1|-
TGCAGCGTTGAATATAACACCGGGGAGCTGTTTTTT
CSVEYNTGELFF
>TRBJ1-2|-|TRBV6-5|TRBD1
TGTGCCAGCAGTTCCGACAGGGCTGTGTATGGCTACACCTTC
CASSSDRAVYGYTF
>TRBJ1-1|many|TRBV12-3/TRBV12-4|-
TGTGCCAGCAGCCTCGGGGGTGATTTTACTGAAGCTTTCTTT
CASSLGGDFTEAFF
>TRBJ1-2|many|TRBV27|-
TGTGCCAGCAGTTTATCACCGGGATCGGGGGATGGCTACACCTTC
CASSLSPGSGDGYTF
>TRBJ1-5|-|TRBV10-3|-
TGTGCCATCAGTGAAGGGGGACTGAGCAATCAGCCCCAGCATTTT
CAISEGGLSNQPQHF
>TRBJ2-5|-|TRBV10-3|TRBD2
TGTGCCATCAGTGAGCCTCGACTAGCGGGAGAGACCCAGTACTTC
CAISEPRLAGETQYF
>TRBJ1-1|many|TRBV28|-
TGTGCCAGCAGCCCCGTAGGCTTTGAAGCTTTCTTT
CASSPVGFEAFF